The entry below describes one T cell receptor beta chain. This clonotype was counted only a few times. No cognate antigen has been identified for it. No quality values exist for individual bases; no much larger clone is one base distant. CDR3 length: 19 amino acids, cysteine to phenylalanine. Just CDR3 DNA is preserved here, 57 bases in frame from base 1. The germline V gene (reference sequence) yields DFQATT for CDR1 and SNEGSKA for CDR2. The junction shows trimming of 3 bases on V and 4 bases on J, plus 29 bases between the germline ends. Sequencer: Illumina HiSeq 2500. Quantitative 5'-RACE with molecular barcodes was the method used to prepare the TCR beta libraries. In the source study's methods: To identify disease-linked TCR variants, a new computational method was used, one built on a probabilistic model of VDJ rearrangement. TCRdb trimmed public reads at Q25 via fastp, called clones via MiXCR and kept in-frame beta chains. Duplicate CDR3 protein sequences are folded into a single record with the most common DNA and genes. TCRdb's processing, not the authors' own work, is the source of the V and J calls. This sample lists under 170,000 distinct CDR3 sequences; around 42% were detected once. Jointly, the top ten make up roughly 15% of the sample.

For each ankylosing spondylitis patient, the synovial fluid sample was matched to a blood sample from that same patient. The data derive from a study of CD8 T cells in ankylosing spondylitis (TCRdb year 2017). Some background on the complete study: To find TCR variants linked to disease, the study profiled T cell receptor beta repertoires in ankylosing spondylitis patients and healthy donors. The whole study cohort included 85 to 120 healthy donors and some 27 ankylosing spondylitis patients. Peripheral blood was sampled, and synovial fluid was additionally collected from ankylosing spondylitis patients.

What the authors observed across the whole study: Blood from ankylosing spondylitis patients appeared to be characterized by a TCR beta motif made up of several highly homologous amino acid variants. Significant enrichment of the disease-linked clones was reported in matched synovial fluid samples from ankylosing spondylitis patients. Some TCR beta motif variants had previously been reported in synovial fluid and blood of reactive arthritis patients, which suggested common disease-initiation mechanisms. The disease-linked clones had a CD8+ phenotype and were found at relatively low frequencies in peripheral blood.

Sequencing was carried out using synovial fluid, either unsorted or a sorted T cell fraction (not recorded which). The receptor comes from a male donor with ankylosing spondylitis. The chain couples TRBV20-1 to TRBJ2-3; 6 matching bases give a weak D call of TRBD2. CDR3 protein: CSASILRGKVLPGADTQYF. The nucleotides are TGCAGTGCTAGTATCCTTAGGGGTAAAGTTCTCCCGGGGGCAGATACGCAGTATTTT.